Below, 13 T cell receptor beta chains from the same sample are listed, as sequenced in a study of T-cell memory formation after mild COVID-19. Each CDR3 protein gets one entry after TCRdb re-called the 5' RACE reads with MiXCR. The data contain about 190,000 distinct CDR3 sequences, about a sixth of them seen just once; the ten biggest clones take up 2.4%. The sample comprised PBMCs or a T cell subset sorted from them (not recorded which). Every receptor here comes from an adult woman who had mild COVID-19 (a few samples of this study predate the infection). Cell type and time point are not known.

This clonotype was found a few times. The chain links TRBV11-2 to TRBJ2-3, with 8 bases identical to TRBD2. The ends lost 3 bases at V and 3 bases at J; junction bases unmatched: 11. Germline CDR1 reads SGHAT; CDR2 reads FQNNGV. The CDR3 runs 17 residues. CDR3 sequence reads: CASSFSPSGGVTDTQYF. The CDR3 region has the DNA TGTGCCAGCAGCTTTTCCCCGAGCGGGGGAGTAACAGATACGCAGTATTTT.

This sequence joins TRBV7-9 and TRBJ2-1, with D perhaps TRBD1 (5 bases). V lost 3 bases and J lost 8, with 8 bases in between. CDR1 and CDR2 (germline): SEHNR, FQNEAQ (reference sequence). The CDR3 consists of 12 residues. The CDR3 DNA is TGTGCCAGCAGCTTCATAGGGGATGAGCAGTTCTTC. This codes for CASSFIGDEQFF.

This clonotype was counted only a few times. The chain combines TRBV4-1 with TRBJ1-5; a possible D gene is TRBD1 (6 bases). The CDR3 runs 13 residues. Looked up from germline, CDR1 is MGHRA and CDR2 is YSYEKL. Between the trimmed V and J ends, which lost 4 bases and 7 bases, there was a span of 11 bases. The CDR3 nucleotides read TGCGCCAGCAGCCGGGCACAGGGCCAGCCCCAGCATTTT. Translation: CASSRAQGQPQHF.

The chain links TRBV4-1 to TRBJ2-1; D may be TRBD1 or TRBD2 (5 bases each). The germline CDR1 and CDR2 sequences are MGHRA and YSYEKL. Trimming left V 5 bases short and J 0 bases short, with 20 bases between. The CDR3 sequence is 18 residues long. CDR3 nucleotides: TGCGCCAGCAGCACACACAAGAAAGGGACGGACTCCTACAATGAGCAGTTCTTC. It is translated as CASSTHKKGTDSYNEQFF.

The chain couples TRBV10-3 to TRBJ2-1; TRBD1 matches at 7 bases. The CDR3 contains 15 residues. Trimming removed 5 bases from V and 10 bases from J; junction bases left unmatched: 14. Germline CDR1 reads ENHRY; CDR2 reads SYGVKD. CDR3 DNA sequence: TGTGCCATCAGTACCGGGACAGTAAGAGGAACGGAGCAGTTCTTC. Its translation: CAISTGTVRGTEQFF.

This clonotype was observed a handful of times. The gene calls are TRBV7-2 and TRBJ2-1; 11 bases agree with TRBD2. The J segment lost 0 bases and the V segment lost 1 base, leaving 5 bases of the junction unmatched. There are 18 residues in the CDR3. Germline-derived CDR1 and CDR2 are SGHTA and FQGNSA. In DNA form, the CDR3 reads TGTGCCAGCAGCTTAGGGGTGCTAGCGGGAGGCTCCTACAATGAGCAGTTCTTC. Its protein is CASSLGVLAGGSYNEQFF. The full variable domain, in which reference TRBV7-2 and TRBJ2-1 provide the parts outside the CDR3, is GAGVSQSPSNKVTEKGKDVELRCDPISGHTALYWYRQSLGQGLEFLIYFQGNSAPDKSGLPSDRFSAERTGGSVSTLTIQRTQQEDSAVYLCASSLGVLAGGSYNEQFFGPGTRLTVL.

V usage is TRBV19 and J usage is TRBJ1-3, with D unclear. This CDR3 spans 13 amino acids. The germline V and J ends were trimmed by 6 bases and 2 bases, with 8 bases remaining between them. Germline V gene lookup returns CDR1 LNHDA and CDR2 SQIVND (reference sequence). The CDR3 coding sequence is TGTGCCAGTAGCCGCTACCCTGGAAACACCATATATTTT. It specifies CASSRYPGNTIYF.

The V call is TRBV6-5, the J call TRBJ2-6; no firm D call. The CDR3 runs to 15 residues. Germline CDR1 MNHEY, CDR2 SVGAGI. Trimming shortened V by 2 bases and J by 0 bases, and 5 bases separated the two germline ends. CDR3 DNA: TGTGCCAGCAGTTACACCAACTCTGGGGCCAACGTCCTGACTTTC. Translating it yields CASSYTNSGANVLTF.

Only a few counts were recorded for this clonotype. This sequence joins TRBV20-1 and TRBJ2-5, with TRBD2 matching 7 bases. With 0 bases clipped from V and 7 bases from J, the junction kept 5 bases outside the gene matches. Germline-derived CDR1 and CDR2 are DFQATT and SNEGSKA (reference sequence). The CDR3 covers 13 residues. This chain's CDR3 is CSARDGGSVTQYF. The CDR3 nucleotides are TGCAGTGCTAGAGATGGCGGGAGTGTGACCCAGTACTTC.

The DNA of the CDR3 is TGTGCCAGCTCACCACTTAGCGGGCACGCACAAGAGACCCAGTACTTC. Amino acids: CASSPLSGHAQETQYF. This sequence joins TRBV18 and TRBJ2-5; 7 bases match TRBD2. This CDR3 comprises 16 residues. CDR1 and CDR2 (germline): KGHSH, LQKENI. The trim removed 1 base at V and 2 bases at J, leaving 7 bases unmatched.

J is TRBJ2-2 and V is TRBV3-1, with D possibly matching TRBD1 (5 bases). Trimming stripped 1 base from V and 1 base from J, with 13 bases between. In germline, CDR1 is LGHDT, CDR2 YNNKEL (reference sequence). There are 17 residues in the CDR3. The CDR3 loop is CASSQGPGHLNTGELFF. Here the CDR3 DNA reads TGTGCCAGCAGCCAAGGACCAGGACACCTGAACACCGGGGAGCTGTTTTTT. Looking up the rest from reference TRBV3-1 and TRBJ2-2 gives the full variable domain: DTAVSQTPKYLVTQMGNDKSIKCEQNLGHDTMYWYKQDSKKFLKIMFSYNNKELIINETVPNRFSPKSPDKAHLNLHINSLELGDSAVYFCASSQGPGHLNTGELFFGEGSRLTVL.

The chain has TRBV12-3 or TRBV12-4 and TRBJ2-1; weak D call: TRBD2 (6 bases). The CDR3 loop spans 14 amino acids. The V end lost 2 bases, the J end lost 10 bases, and 15 bases lay between the germline ends. This CDR3 reads CASSLWRGHSEQFF. In DNA, the CDR3 is TGTGCCAGCAGTTTATGGCGGGGCCACTCGGAGCAGTTCTTC.

The sample holds a few counts of this clonotype. The chain joins TRBV12-3 or TRBV12-4 to TRBJ2-5; no reliable D call. V lost 5 bases to trimming and J lost 5 bases, with 27 bases between them. The CDR3 totals 18 residues. CDR3 protein: CASSALLGPMYSWETQYF. The CDR3 DNA follows: TGTGCCAGCAGTGCCCTTCTAGGACCCATGTACAGCTGGGAGACCCAGTACTTC.